Only one count was recorded for the clone carrying this T cell receptor (beta chain). Its target is unknown. The sample's time point: pretreatment peripheral blood. Individual patients had between 1 and 8 samples, taken pretreatment and on-treatment. Only in-frame clones appear in the TCRdb table, and some are missing; sequencing was by immunoSEQ multiplex PCR. The repertoire consists of 130,000 or so clones, with roughly 84% occurring once and the leading ten covering roughly 3.2%. V gave up 2 bases and J gave up 1 base, with 17 bases separating them. CDR3 size: 18 residues. Germline lookup yields CDR1 MGHRA and CDR2 YSYEKL. The data derive from a study of PD-L1 blockade in urothelial cancer. Study-wide background: Blood analyses occurred 3 weeks (second dose) and 6 weeks post treatment start.

General study results and limits: Patients with below-median pretreatment blood clonality survived longer.

J is TRBJ2-2 and V is TRBV4-1; D unclear. Sequencing used PBMCs, obtained around atezolizumab (anti-PD-L1) treatment. This receptor was identified in a man between 50 and 59 years old with urothelial cancer. This CDR3 reads CASSQSPLRRLNTGELFF. The CDR3 coding sequence is TGCGCCAGCAGCCAATCGCCTTTGCGGCGGTTGAACACCGGGGAGCTGTTTTTT.